This TCR beta chain originates from a study of blood T cells in healthy people across ages. Findings of the study overall: In older individuals, TCR beta diversity per million T cells was lower, falling roughly linearly with age.

There are a few counts of this clonotype. The antigen remains unidentified. The study drew donors from healthy Caucasian individuals in Russia aged roughly 6 to 100. CDR1 DFQATT and CDR2 SNEGSKA come from the germline V gene (reference sequence). CDR3 length: 13 amino acids. With 3 bases removed from V and 3 bases from J, the gap between germline ends came to 8 bases. PCR was performed a second time for about 7 to 11 cycles using a sample-barcoded 5' primer and a J-beta primer mix. TCRdb called the 5' RACE reads again in MiXCR, with one record for every CDR3 protein. The table has about 1.5 million distinct CDR3 sequences, 42% seen once; the top ten hold roughly 3.7%.

The origin of this receptor is a woman aged 18-29 years in good health. The sample was blood. The chain uses TRBV20-1 and TRBJ1-4; D perhaps matches TRBD1 (5 bases). The DNA for the CDR3 is TGCAGTGCTAGTTGGGGCTCTAATGAAAAACTGTTTTTT. This translates into CSASWGSNEKLFF.